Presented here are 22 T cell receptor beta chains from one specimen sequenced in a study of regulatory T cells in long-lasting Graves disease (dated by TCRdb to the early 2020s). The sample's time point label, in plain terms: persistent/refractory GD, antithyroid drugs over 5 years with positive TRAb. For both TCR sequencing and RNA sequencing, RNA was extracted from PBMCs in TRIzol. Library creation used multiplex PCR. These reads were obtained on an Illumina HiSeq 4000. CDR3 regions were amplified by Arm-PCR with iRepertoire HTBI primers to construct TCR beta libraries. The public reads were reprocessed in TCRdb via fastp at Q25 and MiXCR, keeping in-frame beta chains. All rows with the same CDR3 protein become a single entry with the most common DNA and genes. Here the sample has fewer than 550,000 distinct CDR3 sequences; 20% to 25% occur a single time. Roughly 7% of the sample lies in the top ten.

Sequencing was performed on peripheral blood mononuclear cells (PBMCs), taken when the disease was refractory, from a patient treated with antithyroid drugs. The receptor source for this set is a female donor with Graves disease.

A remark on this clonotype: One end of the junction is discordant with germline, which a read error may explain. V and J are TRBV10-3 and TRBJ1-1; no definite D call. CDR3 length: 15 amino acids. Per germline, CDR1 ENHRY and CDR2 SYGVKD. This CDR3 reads CAISASTPGNTEASF. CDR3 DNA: TGTGCCATCAGTGCCTCTACTCCTGGAAACACTGAAGCTTCCTTT.

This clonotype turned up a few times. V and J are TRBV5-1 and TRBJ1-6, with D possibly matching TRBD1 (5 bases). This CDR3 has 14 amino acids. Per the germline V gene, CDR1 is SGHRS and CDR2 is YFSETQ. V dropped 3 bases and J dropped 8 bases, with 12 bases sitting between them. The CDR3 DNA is TGCGCCAGCAGCTCAGGGCAGAGTTATTCACCCCTCCACTTT. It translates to CASSSGQSYSPLHF.

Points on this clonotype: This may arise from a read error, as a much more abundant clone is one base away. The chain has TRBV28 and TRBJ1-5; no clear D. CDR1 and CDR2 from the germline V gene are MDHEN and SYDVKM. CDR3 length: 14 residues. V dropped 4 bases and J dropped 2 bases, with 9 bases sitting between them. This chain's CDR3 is CASSSGSGNQPQHF. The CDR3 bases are TGTGCCAGCAGTTCGGGCAGCGGCAATCAGCCCCAGCATTTT.

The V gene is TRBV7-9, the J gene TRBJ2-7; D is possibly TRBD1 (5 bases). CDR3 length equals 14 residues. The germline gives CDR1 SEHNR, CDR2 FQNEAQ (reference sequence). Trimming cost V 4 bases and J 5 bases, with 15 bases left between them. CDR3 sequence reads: CASSSLKGNDEQYF. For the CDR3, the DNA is TGTGCCAGCAGCTCCCTGAAGGGGAACGACGAGCAGTACTTC.

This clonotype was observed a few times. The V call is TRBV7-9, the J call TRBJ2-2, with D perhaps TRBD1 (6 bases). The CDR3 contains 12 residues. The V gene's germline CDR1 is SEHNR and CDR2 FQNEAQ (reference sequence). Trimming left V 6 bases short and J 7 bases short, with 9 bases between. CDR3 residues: CASRKTGGELFF. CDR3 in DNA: TGTGCCAGCAGAAAGACAGGCGGGGAGCTGTTTTTT.

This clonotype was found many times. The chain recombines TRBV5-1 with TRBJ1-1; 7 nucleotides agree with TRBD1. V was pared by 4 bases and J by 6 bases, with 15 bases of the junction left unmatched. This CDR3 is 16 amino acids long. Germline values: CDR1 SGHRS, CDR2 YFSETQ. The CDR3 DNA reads TGCGCCAGCAGCCCCGGACAGGATCTCATAGGTCCTGAAGCTTTCTTT. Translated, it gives CASSPGQDLIGPEAFF.

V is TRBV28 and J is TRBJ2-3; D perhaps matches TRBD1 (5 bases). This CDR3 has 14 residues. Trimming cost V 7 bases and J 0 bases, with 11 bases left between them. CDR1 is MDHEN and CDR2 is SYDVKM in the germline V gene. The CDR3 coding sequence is TGTGCCAGCAACCCCAGGGTTAGCACAGATACGCAGTATTTT. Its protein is CASNPRVSTDTQYF.

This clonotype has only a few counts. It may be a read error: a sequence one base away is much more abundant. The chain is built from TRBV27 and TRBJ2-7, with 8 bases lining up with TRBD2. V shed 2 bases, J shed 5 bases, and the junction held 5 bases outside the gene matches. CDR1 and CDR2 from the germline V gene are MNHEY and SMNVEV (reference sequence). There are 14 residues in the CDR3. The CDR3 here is CASSLTGGGHEQYF. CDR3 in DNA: TGTGCCAGCAGTTTAACCGGGGGGGGCCACGAGCAGTACTTC.

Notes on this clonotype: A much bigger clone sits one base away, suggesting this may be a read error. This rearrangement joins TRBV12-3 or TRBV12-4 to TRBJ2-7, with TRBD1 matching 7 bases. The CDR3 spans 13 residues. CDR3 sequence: CASSTGQIYGQYF. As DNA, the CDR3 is TGTGCCAGCAGCACGGGACAGATCTACGGGCAGTACTTC.

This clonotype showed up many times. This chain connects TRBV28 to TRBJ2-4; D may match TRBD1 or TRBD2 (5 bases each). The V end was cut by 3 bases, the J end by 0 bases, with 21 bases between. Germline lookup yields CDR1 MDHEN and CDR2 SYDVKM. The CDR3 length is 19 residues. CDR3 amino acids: CASSFSGMGPLEAKNIQYF. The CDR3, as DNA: TGTGCCAGCAGTTTCTCGGGCATGGGACCACTGGAAGCCAAAAACATTCAGTACTTC.

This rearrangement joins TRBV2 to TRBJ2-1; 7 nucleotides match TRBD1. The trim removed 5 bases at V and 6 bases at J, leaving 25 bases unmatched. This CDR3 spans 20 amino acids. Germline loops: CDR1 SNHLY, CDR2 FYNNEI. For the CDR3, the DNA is TGTGCCAGCAGTCGAAGGGGGCGGGCCCTCCGACATCCCCAGGGCAATGAGCAGTTCTTC. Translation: CASSRRGRALRHPQGNEQFF.

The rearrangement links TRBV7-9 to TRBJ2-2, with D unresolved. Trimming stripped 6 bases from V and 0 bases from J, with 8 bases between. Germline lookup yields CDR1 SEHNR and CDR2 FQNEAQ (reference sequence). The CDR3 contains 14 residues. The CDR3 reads CASRPSPNTGELFF. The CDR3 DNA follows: TGTGCCAGCAGACCCAGTCCGAACACCGGGGAGCTGTTTTTT.

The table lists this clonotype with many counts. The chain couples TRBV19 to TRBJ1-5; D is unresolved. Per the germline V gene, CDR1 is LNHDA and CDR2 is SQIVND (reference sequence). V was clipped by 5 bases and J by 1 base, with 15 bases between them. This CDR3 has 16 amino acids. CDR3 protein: CASSFLWTKSNQPQHF. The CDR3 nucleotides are TGTGCCAGTAGTTTTTTATGGACTAAGAGCAATCAGCCCCAGCATTTT.

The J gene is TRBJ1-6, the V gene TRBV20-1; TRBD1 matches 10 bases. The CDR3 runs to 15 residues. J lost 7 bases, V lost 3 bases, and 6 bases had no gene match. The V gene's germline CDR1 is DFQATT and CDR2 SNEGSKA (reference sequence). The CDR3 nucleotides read TGCAGTGCTAGGATCGGGACAGGGGCGAATTCACCCCTCCACTTT. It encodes CSARIGTGANSPLHF.

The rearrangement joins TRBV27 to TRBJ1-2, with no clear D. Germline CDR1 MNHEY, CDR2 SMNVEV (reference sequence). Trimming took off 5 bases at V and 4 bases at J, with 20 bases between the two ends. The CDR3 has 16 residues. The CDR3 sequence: CASSDHDGGPGYGYTF. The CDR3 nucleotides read TGTGCCAGCAGTGACCATGACGGCGGCCCTGGCTATGGCTACACCTTC.

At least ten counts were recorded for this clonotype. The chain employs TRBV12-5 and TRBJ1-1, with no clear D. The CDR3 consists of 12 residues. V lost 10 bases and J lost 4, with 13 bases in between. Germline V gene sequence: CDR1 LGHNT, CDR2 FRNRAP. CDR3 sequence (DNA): TGTGCTACCCCCGGTGTTCCCACTGAAGCTTTCTTT. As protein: CATPGVPTEAFF.

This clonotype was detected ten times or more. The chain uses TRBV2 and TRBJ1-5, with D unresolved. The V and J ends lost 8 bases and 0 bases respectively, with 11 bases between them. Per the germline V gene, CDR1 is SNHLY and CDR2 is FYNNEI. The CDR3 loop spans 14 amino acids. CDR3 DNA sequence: TGTGCCAGCGGCGCAGTTGATAGCAATCAGCCCCAGCATTTT. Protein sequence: CASGAVDSNQPQHF. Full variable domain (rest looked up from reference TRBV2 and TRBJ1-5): EPEVTQTPSHQVTQMGQEVILRCVPISNHLYFYWYRQILGQKVEFLVSFYNNEISEKSEIFDDQFSVERPDGSNFTLKIRSTKLEDSAMYFCASGAVDSNQPQHFGDGTRLSIL.

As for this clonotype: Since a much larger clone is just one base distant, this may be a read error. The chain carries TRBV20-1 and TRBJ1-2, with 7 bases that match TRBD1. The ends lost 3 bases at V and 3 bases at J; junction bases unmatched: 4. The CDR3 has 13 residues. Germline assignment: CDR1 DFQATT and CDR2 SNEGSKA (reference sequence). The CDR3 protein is CSARTGIDYGYTF. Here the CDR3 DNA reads TGCAGTGCTAGGACAGGGATTGACTATGGCTACACCTTC.

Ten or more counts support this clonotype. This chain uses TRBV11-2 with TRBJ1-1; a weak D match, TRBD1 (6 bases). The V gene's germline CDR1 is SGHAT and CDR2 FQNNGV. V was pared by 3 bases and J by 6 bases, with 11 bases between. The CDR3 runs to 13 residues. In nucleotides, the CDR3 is TGTGCCAGCAGCTTTGGAGGGGGGCCTGAAGCTTTCTTT. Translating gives CASSFGGGPEAFF.

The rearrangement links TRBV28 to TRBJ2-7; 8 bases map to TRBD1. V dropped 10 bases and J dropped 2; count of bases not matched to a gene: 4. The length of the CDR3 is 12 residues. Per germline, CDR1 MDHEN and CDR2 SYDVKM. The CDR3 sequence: CATAQGAYEQYF. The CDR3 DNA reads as TGTGCCACGGCACAGGGGGCCTACGAGCAGTACTTC.

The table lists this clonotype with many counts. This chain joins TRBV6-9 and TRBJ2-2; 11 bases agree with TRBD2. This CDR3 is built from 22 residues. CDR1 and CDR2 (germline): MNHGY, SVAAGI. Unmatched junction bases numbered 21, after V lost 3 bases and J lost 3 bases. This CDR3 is CASSYVPGTGGLADKYTGELFF. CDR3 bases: TGTGCCAGCAGTTACGTCCCGGGGACGGGGGGACTAGCGGACAAGTACACCGGGGAGCTGTTTTTT.

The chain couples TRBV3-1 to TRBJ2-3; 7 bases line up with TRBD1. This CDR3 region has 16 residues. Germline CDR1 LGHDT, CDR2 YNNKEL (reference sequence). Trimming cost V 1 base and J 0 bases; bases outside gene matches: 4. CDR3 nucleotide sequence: TGTGCCAGCAGCCAAGGAAGGGGGCCTAGCACAGATACGCAGTATTTT. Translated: CASSQGRGPSTDTQYF.